These T cell receptor beta chains were read from a single sample in a study of cytomegalovirus exposure and HLA in healthy donors. Data came from immunoSEQ multiplex PCR; TCRdb stores just in-frame clones and leaves some out. The sample shows about 140,000 clones, more than 75% of them seen only once. Sequenced sample: PBMCs. These receptors came from a young man in good health and CMV-seronegative. The CDR3 runs from the conserved cysteine through the conserved F or W. The D gene is left open where the match is weak. Size is omitted from some rows. Given values are once, few, many or a class for expanded clones.

v_call	d_call	j_call	clone_size	cdr3_nt	cdr3_aa
TRBV30	TRBD2	TRBJ2-5	.	TGTGCCTGGAGTTATAGCGGGGGGGGAGAGACCCAGTACTTC	CAWSYSGGGETQYF
TRBV7-9	TRBD1	TRBJ1-1	.	TGTGCCAGCAGCTTAGGGTTCGGGGCAGGGGGAGAGAACACTGAAGCTTTCTTT	CASSLGFGAGGENTEAFF
TRBV18	.	TRBJ2-5	.	TGTGCCAGCTCACCACTACAGGGTCAGGAGACCCAGTACTTC	CASSPLQGQETQYF
TRBV7-9	TRBD2	TRBJ2-2	.	TGTGCCAGCATAGCGGGAGGGGGCACCGGGGAGCTGTTTTTT	CASIAGGGTGELFF
TRBV30	TRBD1	TRBJ2-7	.	TGTGCCTGGAGTGGCCTCGGGACAGGCGAGCAGTACTTC	CAWSGLGTGEQYF
TRBV19	TRBD1	TRBJ1-2	.	TGTGCCAGTAGCCCACGAGGGACAGGGGGCAGGCGGTTAGGCTACACCTTC	CASSPRGTGGRRLGYTF
TRBV7-2	TRBD1	TRBJ1-2	.	TGTGCCAGCAGCCCAGGGACAGGGGGACTTAACTATGGCTACACCTTC	CASSPGTGGLNYGYTF
TRBV7-6	TRBD2	TRBJ2-1	.	TGTGCCAGCAGCCCCGATCCGGGAGGATCCTACAATGAGCAGTTCTTC	CASSPDPGGSYNEQFF
TRBV4-3	TRBD1	TRBJ2-3	.	TGCGCCAGCAGCCAAGGGGGACAGGGCAAGACAGATACGCAGTATTTT	CASSQGGQGKTDTQYF
TRBV4-1	TRBD1	TRBJ2-5	.	TGCGCCAGCAGCCGGGACAGGGGGCTGTCGGGACAAGAGACCCAGTACTTC	CASSRDRGLSGQETQYF
TRBV9	TRBD1	TRBJ1-2	once	TGTGCCAGCACCAAAACAGGGGCCGACGCATACTATGGCTACACCTTC	CASTKTGADAYYGYTF
TRBV19	.	TRBJ1-5	.	TGTGCCAGTAGTATATGGGGGGACGGGGCCAATCAGCCCCAGCATTTT	CASSIWGDGANQPQHF
TRBV6-6	TRBD1	TRBJ1-1	few	TGTGCCAGCAGGATAAGACAGGGAAACACTGAAGCTTTCTTT	CASRIRQGNTEAFF
TRBV7-9	TRBD1	TRBJ1-3	.	TGTTCCAGCAGCGTTTCACAGGGGACCTCTGGAAACACCATATATTTT	CSSSVSQGTSGNTIYF
TRBV28	.	TRBJ1-2	.	TGTGCCAGCAGTCTCGGAGACGCAGATGGCTACACCTTC	CASSLGDADGYTF
TRBV4-1	TRBD2	TRBJ2-1	.	TGCGCCAGCAGCAGCGGGATAGCGGGCCAGTTCTTC	CASSSGIAGQFF
TRBV6-5	.	TRBJ2-3	.	TGTGCCAGCAGTTACTCTAGGGGGAGAGGTACAGATACGCAGTATTTT	CASSYSRGRGTDTQYF
TRBV6-1	TRBD1	TRBJ2-7	.	TGTGCCAGCAGTCAAGGGACAGTAGGGGAGCAGTACTTC	CASSQGTVGEQYF
TRBV15	.	TRBJ2-3	once	TGTGCCACCAGCCCCGTTCGCGGTACAGATACGCAGTATTTT	CATSPVRGTDTQYF
TRBV7-9	TRBD1	TRBJ1-1	few	TGTGCCAGCAGCTGGGACAGGGATCAGGCTTTCTTT	CASSWDRDQAFF
TRBV6-5	TRBD1	TRBJ1-2	.	TGTGCCAGCAGTTACCCCGGGACAGGGTTTGTCTATGGCTACACCTTC	CASSYPGTGFVYGYTF
TRBV27	.	TRBJ2-5	.	TGTGCCAGCAGTTTGGTTGAGGGACAAGAGACCCAGTACTTC	CASSLVEGQETQYF
TRBV4-1	.	TRBJ1-5	.	TGCGCCAGCAGCCAATCGGGGAGCAATCAGCCCCAGCATTTT	CASSQSGSNQPQHF
TRBV4-3	TRBD1	TRBJ2-2	.	TGCGCCAGCAGCCAAGTCCCTGGACAGGGATACGGGGAGCTGTTTTTT	CASSQVPGQGYGELFF
TRBV7-9	TRBD1	TRBJ1-4	.	TGTGCCAGCAGTCCAGGGGGCCGAAAACTGTTTTTT	CASSPGGRKLFF
TRBV4-1	.	TRBJ2-7	once	TGCGCCAGCAGCCTGGGGACAACGAGAACCTACGAGCAGTACTTC	CASSLGTTRTYEQYF
TRBV28	TRBD2	TRBJ2-7	.	TGTGCCAGCAGCTCGGGGACTAGCGGGAGGGCCAACGAGCAGTACTTC	CASSSGTSGRANEQYF
TRBV5-1	TRBD2	TRBJ2-3	once	TGCGCCAGCAGCCTTACTAGCGGGAGGCCCCAGGGTACGCAGTATTTT	CASSLTSGRPQGTQYF
TRBV28	TRBD1	TRBJ2-7	.	TGTGCCAGCAGTTCGACAGGGGGCTCGTCATACGAGCAGTACTTC	CASSSTGGSSYEQYF
TRBV18	TRBD2	TRBJ2-7	.	TGTGCCAGCTCACCAAACGGGCGTAGCGGGAGTCTTTACGAGCAGTACTTC	CASSPNGRSGSLYEQYF
TRBV28	.	TRBJ2-5	.	TGTGCCAGCAGTTTACCGGGACAAGAGACCCAGTACTTC	CASSLPGQETQYF
TRBV5-1	.	TRBJ2-5	few	TGCGCCAGCAGTAACCTGGGGGCCAGGGAAGAGACCCAGTACTTC	CASSNLGAREETQYF